The 21 T cell receptor beta chains reported below all come from one sample, sequenced in a study of radiotherapy plus CTLA-4 blockade in lung cancer. Using immunoSEQ multiplex PCR, the repertoire was profiled, and TCRdb retains in-frame clones only, with some absent. The sample yields 90,000 to 95,000 clones, about four fifths seen once. The sample in question was peripheral blood, obtained from a patient treated with radiotherapy plus ipilimumab. The receptors originated from a human donor with non-small cell lung cancer who had stable disease on radiotherapy plus ipilimumab.

CDR3 sequence (DNA): TGTGCCAGCAGCTCCGGGCCTTCCCTCACTGAGCAGTTCTTC. It codes for CASSSGPSLTEQFF. This chain connects TRBV11-2 to TRBJ2-1; D unclear. This CDR3 has 14 residues. Per the germline V gene, CDR1 is SGHAT and CDR2 is FQNNGV. Trimming removed 4 bases at V and 9 bases at J, with 16 bases between.

This chain connects TRBV7-8 to TRBJ2-5; 7 bases agree with TRBD1. The CDR3 covers 16 residues. Trimming took 1 base from V and 5 from J; bases not matched to a gene: 10. Germline CDR1 is SGHVS and CDR2 is FQNEAQ. The CDR3 DNA is TGTGCCAGCAGCTTAGGGGCTACAGGGGCCAAGGAGACCCAGTACTTC. Encoded protein: CASSLGATGAKETQYF.

This chain uses TRBV2 with TRBJ2-6; the D gene is possibly TRBD1 (5 bases). Germline assignment: CDR1 SNHLY and CDR2 FYNNEI. The CDR3 loop spans 15 amino acids. The V end was cut by 4 bases, the J end by 4 bases, with 11 bases between. The CDR3 DNA reads as TGTGCCAGCAGTGGTCAGGGTGCCGGGGCCAACGTCCTGACTTTC. Encoded protein: CASSGQGAGANVLTF.

In DNA, the CDR3 is TGTGCCAGCAGTGAACTGCAGGGACGCAGCGGCTACACCTTC. This codes for CASSELQGRSGYTF. The gene calls are TRBV2 and TRBJ1-2; TRBD1 might be the D (5 bases). V lost 2 bases to trimming and J lost 8 bases, with 15 bases between them. CDR3 size: 14 residues. Germline CDR1 reads SNHLY; CDR2 reads FYNNEI.

The J gene is TRBJ2-7, the V gene TRBV7-9; no clear D. CDR1 is SEHNR and CDR2 is FQNEAQ in the germline V gene (reference sequence). The CDR3 extends over 14 amino acids. V was trimmed by 1 base and J by 8 bases, leaving 15 bases between them. CDR3 bases: TGTGCCAGCAGCTTAGGGTCTGGGCCTCTGAAGCAGTACTTC. This codes for CASSLGSGPLKQYF.

V and J are TRBV6-1 and TRBJ2-7; tentatively, D is TRBD1 or TRBD2 (6 bases each). V lost 4 bases and J 5 bases, leaving 15 bases between the germline ends. This CDR3 is 14 amino acids long. The germline V gene encodes CDR1 MNHNS and CDR2 SASEGT. CDR3 DNA sequence: TGTGCCAGCAGTGTTTCTCAGGGGAGGAACGAGCAGTACTTC. Encoded protein: CASSVSQGRNEQYF.

This rearrangement joins TRBV5-1 to TRBJ1-4; D is perhaps TRBD1 (6 bases). CDR1 and CDR2 (germline): SGHRS, YFSETQ. The CDR3 is made up of 14 amino acids. The V gene lost 3 bases and the J gene lost 7 bases, with 13 bases spanning the gap. DNA of the CDR3: TGCGCCAGCAGCTCGACAGGAAGGTCTGAAAAACTGTTTTTT. Amino acids: CASSSTGRSEKLFF. The whole variable domain, remainder taken from reference TRBV5-1 and TRBJ1-4, is KAGVTQTPRYLIKTRGQQVTLSCSPISGHRSVSWYQQTPGQGLQFLFEYFSETQRNKGNFPGRFSGRQFSNSRSEMNVSTLELGDSALYLCASSSTGRSEKLFFGSGTQLSVL.

Comments on this clone: One junction end disagrees with the germline gene, perhaps due to a read error. V is TRBV18 and J is TRBJ2-7, with D perhaps being TRBD1 or TRBD2 (6 bases each). Germline loops: CDR1 KGHSH, CDR2 LQKENI. The CDR3 has 13 residues. CDR3 in amino acids: CASSPPDRLGIFF. In DNA, the CDR3 is TGTGCCAGCTCACCACCGGACAGACTAGGGATCTTCTTC.

The chain joins TRBV7-9 to TRBJ2-2; the D gene is possibly TRBD2 (6 bases). V was pared by 0 bases and J by 5 bases, with 13 bases between. The CDR3 consists of 16 residues. Germline CDR1 is SEHNR and CDR2 is FQNEAQ (reference sequence). This CDR3 reads CASSLAGGIGTGELFF. DNA for the CDR3: TGTGCCAGCAGCTTAGCTGGCGGGATAGGGACCGGGGAGCTGTTTTTT.

The chain links TRBV7-9 to TRBJ1-1; tentatively, D is TRBD1 (6 bases). Trimming stripped 3 bases from V and 0 bases from J, with 8 bases between. The CDR3 is 14 residues long. The germline V gene has CDR1 SEHNR and CDR2 FQNEAQ (reference sequence). CDR3 nucleotides: TGTGCCAGCAGCTTGACAGGACTGAACACTGAAGCTTTCTTT. Translating it yields CASSLTGLNTEAFF.

This clone occurred once. The chain recombines TRBV7-9 with TRBJ2-5; D is uncertain. The CDR3 has 15 amino acids. Trimming removed 2 bases from V and 2 bases from J, with 12 bases in between. In germline, CDR1 is SEHNR, CDR2 FQNEAQ (reference sequence). CDR3 in DNA: TGTGCCAGCAGCTTAATGCTGGCTACACAAGAGACCCAGTACTTC. Translating gives CASSLMLATQETQYF.

CDR3 nucleotide sequence: TGTGCCAGCAGCGTAGTCGAGGGGAAAGGGGAGACCCAGTACTTC. This encodes CASSVVEGKGETQYF. The chain has TRBV9 and TRBJ2-5; possibly TRBD1 or TRBD2 for D (5 bases each). Germline V CDR1 and CDR2: SGDLS, YYNGEE. V lost 0 bases and J 5 bases, leaving 14 bases between the germline ends. The CDR3 spans 15 residues. Supplemented by reference TRBV9 and TRBJ2-5, the full variable domain reads DSGVTQTPKHLITATGQRVTLRCSPRSGDLSVYWYQQSLDQGLQFLIQYYNGEERAKGNILERFSAQQFPDLHSELNLSSLELGDSALYFCASSVVEGKGETQYFGPGTRLLVL.

This clone was detected only once. J is TRBJ2-1 and V is TRBV6-5; no clear D gene. The V gene lost 7 bases and the J gene lost 8 bases, with 21 bases spanning the gap. Germline V gives CDR1 MNHEY, CDR2 SVGAGI. There are 15 residues in the CDR3. The CDR3, as DNA: TGTGCCAGCACCGACTCGGCAGCCCTTGGCGATGAGCAGTTCTTC. Residues: CASTDSAALGDEQFF.

The chain has TRBV5-1 and TRBJ2-5; D not certain. CDR1 is SGHRS and CDR2 is YFSETQ in the germline V gene. This CDR3 has 17 amino acids. V lost 0 bases to trimming and J lost 1 base, with 16 bases between them. The CDR3 is CASSLGARSEIQETQYF. The CDR3 DNA sequence: TGCGCCAGCAGCTTGGGGGCAAGGTCGGAGATCCAAGAGACCCAGTACTTC.

The chain employs TRBV6-5 and TRBJ1-5; D not certain. The CDR3 sequence is 14 residues long. Trimming took 7 bases from V and 2 from J, leaving 12 bases between them. Germline V gene data show CDR1 as MNHEY and CDR2 as SVGAGI. CDR3 residues: CASMTGKGNQPQHF. DNA of the CDR3: TGTGCCAGCATGACGGGGAAGGGCAATCAGCCCCAGCATTTT.

The rearrangement uses TRBV6-1 and TRBJ2-7, with 12 bases fitting TRBD2. Germline-derived CDR1 and CDR2 are MNHNS and SASEGT. V lost 4 bases and J lost 6; bases outside the gene matches: 10. The CDR3 is made up of 16 amino acids. CDR3 coding DNA: TGTGCCAGCAGTGCCCAACTAGCGGGGGGTTCGGGCGAGCAGTACTTC. This encodes CASSAQLAGGSGEQYF.

The chain carries TRBV7-2 and TRBJ2-1; TRBD2 matches 14 bases. V shed 5 bases and J 0 bases; nucleotides not matched to a gene: 9. Germline-derived CDR1 and CDR2 are SGHTA and FQGNSA. The CDR3 totals 19 residues. CDR3 bases: TGTGCCAGCAGCCCTCGGACTAGCGGGGGGACAAGCTCCTACAATGAGCAGTTCTTC. Translating gives CASSPRTSGGTSSYNEQFF.

V is TRBV7-9 and J is TRBJ2-3, with D possibly being TRBD1 (6 bases). V was clipped by 4 bases and J by 1 base, with 12 bases between them. Germline V gene lookup returns CDR1 SEHNR and CDR2 FQNEAQ (reference sequence). The CDR3 runs to 15 residues. DNA of the CDR3: TGTGCCAGCAGCTGGGGCAGGGGACGCACAGATACGCAGTATTTT. Its protein is CASSWGRGRTDTQYF.

The gene calls are TRBV19 and TRBJ1-4; 8 bases are a match to TRBD1. The trim removed 7 bases at V and 8 bases at J, leaving 12 bases unmatched. The CDR3 covers 15 residues. The germline CDR1 and CDR2 sequences are LNHDA and SQIVND (reference sequence). The CDR3 nucleotides read TGTGCCAGTAACTCCCATCGGACAGGGACGGAAAAACTGTTTTTT. It is translated as CASNSHRTGTEKLFF.

V gene TRBV28 combines with J gene TRBJ1-2; TRBD1 agrees at 7 bases. This CDR3 contains 15 residues. J lost 7 bases, V lost 6 bases, and 14 bases had no gene match. Germline CDR1 MDHEN, CDR2 SYDVKM. Written as DNA, the CDR3 is TGTGCCAGCAGCTCAGCCCAGGGGGGTGTGGGTGGCTACACCTTC. It yields the protein CASSSAQGGVGGYTF.

Comment on this clone: Relative to the germline gene, one junction end is altered; a read error may explain this. The chain uses TRBV2 and TRBJ1-6; maybe TRBD1 (6 bases). Germline lookup yields CDR1 SNHLY and CDR2 FYNNEI. This CDR3 has 14 amino acids. The CDR3 reads CASREGGYNSPLHF. In nucleotides, the CDR3 is TGTGCCAGCAGAGAAGGGGGATATAATTCACCCCTCCACTTT. The full variable domain, in which reference TRBV2 and TRBJ1-6 provide the parts outside the CDR3, is EPEVTQTPSHQVTQMGQEVILRCVPISNHLYFYWYRQILGQKVEFLVSFYNNEISEKSEIFDDQFSVERPDGSNFTLKIRSTKLEDSAMYFCASREGGYNSPLHFGNGTRLTVT.